The clone carrying this T cell receptor (beta chain) was counted many times. This sample is part of a study of Graves' ophthalmopathy and Graves' hyperthyroidism. Study-wide context: Researchers obtained peripheral blood at initial diagnosis, before any treatment had begun.

Calling hyperthyroidism stable required that no ophthalmopathy show up within 18 months of follow-up. From RNA, the CDR3 regions of TCR beta chains were amplified and sequenced. The first round was an RT-PCR with HTBI primers, and the second round was a multiplex PCR. In TCRdb, the multiplex PCR reads were re-called with MiXCR into one record per CDR3 protein. The sample carries fewer than 650,000 distinct CDR3 sequences, roughly 20% recorded once. This CDR3 spans 13 amino acids. Trimming removed 5 bases at V and 7 bases at J, with 12 bases between. Germline V gene sequence: CDR1 MNHEY, CDR2 SMNVEV (reference sequence).

Sequencing used peripheral blood. The V gene is TRBV27, the J gene TRBJ1-5, with D possibly TRBD1 on 6 matching bases. This TCR came from a woman aged 18-29 years with stable Graves' hyperthyroidism. Some clones in this sample may be carry-over from other donors' samples. The CDR3 here is CASSRHREQPQHF. Here the CDR3 DNA reads TGTGCCAGCAGTAGGCACAGGGAACAGCCCCAGCATTTT.